This T cell receptor beta chain was found in a study of cytomegalovirus exposure and HLA in healthy donors. CDR1 and CDR2 from the germline V gene are LNHDA and SQIVND (reference sequence). The CDR3 has 13 amino acids. The trim removed 8 bases at V and 4 bases at J, leaving 6 bases unmatched. PCR used 60 Vbeta primers and 13 Jbeta primers. Assay used: immunoSEQ multiplex PCR; TCRdb lists only in-frame clones, some missing. The data contain some 110,000 clones, 73% of them singletons. This clone has a handful of counts. The V and J genes are TRBV19 and TRBJ2-5; 8 nucleotides match TRBD1. The material sequenced was PBMCs. The TCR was taken from a woman under 40 in good health and CMV-seronegative. In nucleotides, the CDR3 is TGTGCCAGTCGACAGGGGAATGGAGAGACCCAGTACTTC. Translating it yields CASRQGNGETQYF.